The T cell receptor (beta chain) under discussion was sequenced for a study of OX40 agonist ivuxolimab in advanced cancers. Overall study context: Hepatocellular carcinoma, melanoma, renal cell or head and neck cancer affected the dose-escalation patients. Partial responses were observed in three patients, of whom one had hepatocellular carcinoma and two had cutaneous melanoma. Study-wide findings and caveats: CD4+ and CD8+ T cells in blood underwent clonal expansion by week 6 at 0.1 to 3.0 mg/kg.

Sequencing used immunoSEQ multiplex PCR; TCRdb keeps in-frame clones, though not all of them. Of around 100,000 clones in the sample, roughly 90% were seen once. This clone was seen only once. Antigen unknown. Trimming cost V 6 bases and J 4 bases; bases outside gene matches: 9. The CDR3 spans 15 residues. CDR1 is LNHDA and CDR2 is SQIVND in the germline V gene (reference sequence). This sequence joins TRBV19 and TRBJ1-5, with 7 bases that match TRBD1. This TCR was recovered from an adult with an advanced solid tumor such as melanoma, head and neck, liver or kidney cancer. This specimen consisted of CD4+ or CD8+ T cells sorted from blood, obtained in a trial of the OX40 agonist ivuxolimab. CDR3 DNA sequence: TGTGCCAGTAGGACGGGACAGCTATTAAATCAGCCCCAGCATTTT. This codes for CASRTGQLLNQPQHF.